This T cell receptor (beta chain) was observed in a study of blood T cell repertoires in COVID-19. Study context: From T cells, B-cell-depleted T cells, or PBMCs came the material, which was cDNA or gDNA.

Recovery among Cohort 3 donors was established by two negative PCRs, clearance, or symptom resolution. Source study methods: Amplification of reference gene primers was used by the study to estimate nucleated cell counts. The assay was immunoSEQ multiplex PCR, and TCRdb's table has in-frame clones only and misses some. That table supplies the V and J calls and clone size; D and trimming were determined from the DNA. The table lists roughly 500,000 clones, over 75% of them singletons. This CDR3 is 16 amino acids long. Trimming cost V 2 bases and J 1 base; bases outside gene matches: 5. Germline loops: CDR1 KGHDR, CDR2 SFDVKD.

The receptor comes from a woman aged 40-49 years who had recovered from COVID-19. The chain employs TRBV24-1 and TRBJ2-3; TRBD1 matches 7 bases. The specimen was PBMCs or T cells enriched from blood (not recorded which). Written as DNA, the CDR3 is TGTGCCACCAGTGATTCACGACAGGGTGGCACAGATACGCAGTATTTT. Translation: CATSDSRQGGTDTQYF.